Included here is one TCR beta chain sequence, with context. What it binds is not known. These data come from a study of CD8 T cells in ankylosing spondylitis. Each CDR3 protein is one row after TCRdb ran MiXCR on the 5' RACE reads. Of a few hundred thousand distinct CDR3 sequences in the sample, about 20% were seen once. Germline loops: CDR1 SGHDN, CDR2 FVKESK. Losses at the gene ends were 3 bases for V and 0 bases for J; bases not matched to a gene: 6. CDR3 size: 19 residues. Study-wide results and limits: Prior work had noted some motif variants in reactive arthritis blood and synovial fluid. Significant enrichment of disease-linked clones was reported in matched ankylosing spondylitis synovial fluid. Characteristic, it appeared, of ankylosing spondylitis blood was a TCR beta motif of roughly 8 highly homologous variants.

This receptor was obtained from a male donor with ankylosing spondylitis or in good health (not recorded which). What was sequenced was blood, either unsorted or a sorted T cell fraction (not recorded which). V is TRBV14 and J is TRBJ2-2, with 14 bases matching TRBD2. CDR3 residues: CASSQGLAGVFANTGELFF. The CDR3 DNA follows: TGTGCCAGCAGCCAGGGACTAGCGGGGGTGTTTGCGAACACCGGGGAGCTGTTTTTT.